These 15 T cell receptor beta chains share one sample of origin, sequenced in a study of shared clonotypes between healthy human individuals. Clones were read by immunoSEQ multiplex PCR, and TCRdb kept only the in-frame ones, dropping some. The sample includes about 2.3 million clones, approximately 95% seen only once; the top ten take 0.39%. The sample consisted of naive CD4+ T cells from PBMCs. Stated subset: CD45RA+ positively selected. These receptor sequences come from a man aged 18 to 29 in good health. Some clones in this sample may be carry-over from other donors' samples.

This chain uses TRBV19 with TRBJ2-6, with TRBD1 matching 10 bases. This CDR3 is 18 amino acids long. The J segment lost 0 bases and the V segment lost 6 bases, leaving 8 bases of the junction unmatched. The germline CDR1 and CDR2 sequences are LNHDA and SQIVND (reference sequence). The DNA of the CDR3 is TGTGCCAGTAGAAACCGGGACAGGGGCAACTCTGGGGCCAACGTCCTGACTTTC. The encoded protein is CASRNRDRGNSGANVLTF. Based on the CDR3 plus reference TRBV19 and TRBJ2-6, the full variable domain is DGGITQSPKYLFRKEGQNVTLSCEQNLNHDAMYWYRQDPGQGLRLIYYSQIVNDFQKGDIAEGYSVSREKKESFPLTVTSAQKNPTAFYLCASRNRDRGNSGANVLTFGAGSRLTVL.

V and J are TRBV27 and TRBJ1-2; D perhaps matches TRBD1 (5 bases). The germline V gene has CDR1 MNHEY and CDR2 SMNVEV (reference sequence). CDR3 size: 15 residues. With 6 bases removed from V and 5 bases from J, the gap between germline ends came to 19 bases. The CDR3, as DNA: TGTGCCAGCAGCAAAAACCTCCCCGGGGGGTATGGCTACACCTTC. The encoded protein is CASSKNLPGGYGYTF.

The J gene is TRBJ1-1, the V gene TRBV6-1, with a possible D match to TRBD1 (6 bases). The CDR3 covers 15 residues. From germline, CDR1 is MNHNS and CDR2 SASEGT. V was trimmed by 1 base and J by 7 bases, leaving 16 bases between them. The CDR3: CASSEGGAGADEAFF. The DNA for the CDR3 is TGTGCCAGCAGTGAAGGGGGAGCAGGGGCTGATGAAGCTTTCTTT.

The gene calls are TRBV7-8 and TRBJ2-1; 8 nucleotides match TRBD2. V was pared by 4 bases and J by 5 bases, with 13 bases of the junction left unmatched. Germline values: CDR1 SGHVS, CDR2 FQNEAQ. The CDR3 length is 17 residues. CDR3 residues: CASSSPGGPRSHNEQFF. CDR3 in DNA: TGTGCCAGCAGCTCCCCGGGGGGGCCTCGGTCCCACAATGAGCAGTTCTTC.

The chain combines TRBV25-1 with TRBJ1-1; TRBD1 agrees at 8 bases. With V trimmed by 8 bases and J by 5 bases, 7 bases remained unmatched. The CDR3 is 13 residues long. In germline, CDR1 is MGHDK, CDR2 SYGVNS. CDR3 sequence: CASATGGRTEAFF. CDR3 bases: TGTGCCAGCGCCACAGGGGGGAGAACTGAAGCTTTCTTT.

The chain links TRBV5-6 to TRBJ2-3; TRBD2 matches 9 bases. Looked up from germline, CDR1 is SGHDT and CDR2 is YYEEEE. The CDR3 is made up of 14 amino acids. V shed 5 bases, J shed 1 base, and the junction held 2 bases outside the gene matches. The CDR3 DNA is TGTGCCAGCAGAGCGGGAGGAGGCACAGATACGCAGTATTTT. As protein: CASRAGGGTDTQYF.

The chain employs TRBV9 and TRBJ2-7; 9 bases map to TRBD1. Germline V gives CDR1 SGDLS, CDR2 YYNGEE. CDR3 length equals 15 residues. The junction had 1 base not matched to a gene; V was cut back by 0 bases and J by 0 bases. CDR3 protein: CASSVAGQGSYEQYF. CDR3 coding DNA: TGTGCCAGCAGCGTAGCGGGACAGGGCTCCTACGAGCAGTACTTC.

This clone appeared a single time. The chain has TRBV15 and TRBJ2-1; D may be TRBD1 or TRBD2 (5 bases each). Germline loops: CDR1 LNHNV, CDR2 YYDKDF (reference sequence). V lost 5 bases and J lost 8, with 13 bases in between. This CDR3 has 13 amino acids. CDR3 nucleotides: TGTGCCACCAGCCGAAGGGGACGGGATGAGCAGTTCTTC. Its translation: CATSRRGRDEQFF. Based on the CDR3 plus reference TRBV15 and TRBJ2-1, the full variable domain is DAMVIQNPRYQVTQFGKPVTLSCSQTLNHNVMYWYQQKSSQAPKLLFHYYDKDFNNEADTPDNFQSRRPNTSFCFLDIRSPGLGDTAMYLCATSRRGRDEQFFGPGTRLTVL.

The rearrangement links TRBV27 to TRBJ1-5; D gene ambiguous. Trimming took 2 bases from V and 7 from J, leaving 9 bases between them. This CDR3 has 13 residues. CDR1 is MNHEY, CDR2 SMNVEV, per germline (reference sequence). In DNA, the CDR3 is TGTGCCAGCAGTTTAAGGTCGACCCAGCCCCAGCATTTT. Translating gives CASSLRSTQPQHF.

About this clone itself: The junction shows a germline mismatch at one end, possibly a read error. The chain has TRBV7-8 and TRBJ2-1; tentative D call: TRBD2 (5 bases). This CDR3 is built from 15 residues. CDR1 is SGHVS and CDR2 is FQNEAQ in the germline V gene. CDR3 nucleotide sequence: TGTGCCAGCAGCCTAGCTTATATTGGGTACAATGAGCAGTTCTTC. Residues: CASSLAYIGYNEQFF.

The rearrangement uses TRBV7-2 and TRBJ2-2; D might be TRBD1 or TRBD2, each matching 7 bases. CDR1 is SGHTA and CDR2 is FQGNSA in the germline V gene. V lost 5 bases to trimming and J lost 6 bases, with 10 bases between them. The CDR3 extends over 13 amino acids. CDR3 amino acids: CASSPGGAGELFF. CDR3 DNA: TGTGCCAGCAGCCCAGGGGGGGCCGGGGAGCTGTTTTTT.

This clone was observed a few times. This sequence joins TRBV18 and TRBJ1-1, with a possible D match to TRBD1 (5 bases). The CDR3 runs to 14 residues. The V end lost 2 bases, the J end lost 1 base, and 8 bases lay between the germline ends. CDR1 and CDR2 from the germline V gene are KGHSH and LQKENI. This chain's CDR3 is CASSPNGQNTEAFF. The CDR3 DNA is TGTGCCAGCTCACCAAACGGACAGAACACTGAAGCTTTCTTT.

The rearrangement joins TRBV11-2 to TRBJ1-1, with D maybe TRBD1 (5 bases). Germline V gene lookup returns CDR1 SGHAT and CDR2 FQNNGV. This CDR3 region has 13 residues. V dropped 5 bases and J dropped 10 bases, with 17 bases sitting between them. CDR3 bases: TGTGCCAGCAGCCCGGGACTTCCCGGAGGAGCTTTCTTT. Translating gives CASSPGLPGGAFF. Full variable domain (missing parts from reference TRBV11-2 and TRBJ1-1): EAGVAQSPRYKIIEKRQSVAFWCNPISGHATLYWYQQILGQGPKLLIQFQNNGVVDDSQLPKDRFSAERLKGVDSTLKIQPAKLEDSAVYLCASSPGLPGGAFFGQGTRLTVV.

This chain uses TRBV4-2 with TRBJ2-7, with D tentatively TRBD2 (6 bases). CDR3 length equals 15 residues. V gave up 1 base and J gave up 1 base, with 11 bases separating them. Germline V lookup: CDR1 LGHNA, CDR2 YNFKEQ. CDR3 sequence: CASSQVKEGSYEQYF. The CDR3 DNA is TGTGCCAGCAGCCAAGTCAAGGAGGGGTCCTACGAGCAGTACTTC.

The chain joins TRBV5-1 to TRBJ2-7; 7 nucleotides align to TRBD1. V lost 4 bases, J lost 2 bases, and 6 bases stayed unmatched. Germline V gene sequence: CDR1 SGHRS, CDR2 YFSETQ. The CDR3 is made up of 14 amino acids. The CDR3 loop is CASSRGQSPYEQYF. DNA for the CDR3: TGCGCCAGCAGCAGGGGACAGTCCCCCTACGAGCAGTACTTC.